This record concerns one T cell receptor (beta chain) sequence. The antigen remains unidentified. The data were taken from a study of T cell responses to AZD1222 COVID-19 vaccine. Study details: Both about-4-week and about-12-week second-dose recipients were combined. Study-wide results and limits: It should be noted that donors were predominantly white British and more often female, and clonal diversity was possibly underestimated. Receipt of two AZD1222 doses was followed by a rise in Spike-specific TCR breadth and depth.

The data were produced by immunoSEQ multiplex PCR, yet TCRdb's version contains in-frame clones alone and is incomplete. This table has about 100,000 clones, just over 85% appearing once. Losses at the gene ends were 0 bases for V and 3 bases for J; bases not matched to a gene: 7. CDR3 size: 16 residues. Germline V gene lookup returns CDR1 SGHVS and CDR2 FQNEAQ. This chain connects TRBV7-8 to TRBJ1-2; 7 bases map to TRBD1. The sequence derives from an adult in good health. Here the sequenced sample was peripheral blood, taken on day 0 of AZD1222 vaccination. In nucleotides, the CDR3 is TGTGCCAGCAGCTTAGCTGCACAGGGGTCTGACTATGGCTACACCTTC. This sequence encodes CASSLAAQGSDYGYTF.